This section outlines one TCR beta chain sequence together with its context. The CDR3 length is 14 residues. V lost 5 bases to trimming and J lost 5 bases; unmatched junction nucleotides: 3. Germline CDR1 reads MNHEY; CDR2 reads SMNVEV (reference sequence). Authors' methods: Estimates of nucleated cell counts were drawn from the amplification of reference gene primers. The table came from immunoSEQ multiplex PCR; TCRdb's copy has only in-frame clones and leaves some out. The V and J calls and the clone size are those of that table, but D and trimming were determined from the DNA. In the table there are just over 300,000 clones, 89% of which are singletons. This specimen comes from a study of blood T cell repertoires in COVID-19. Overall study context: The samples span acute and convalescent COVID-19 from the United States, Italy and Spain.

The sequence came from a woman in her twenties or thirties with COVID-19, enrolled during active disease. The chain couples TRBV27 to TRBJ1-5; 10 bases align to TRBD1. The source material was peripheral blood. The CDR3 bases are TGTGCCAGCAGTCCGGGGACAGGGGATCAGCCCCAGCATTTT. Amino acid sequence: CASSPGTGDQPQHF.